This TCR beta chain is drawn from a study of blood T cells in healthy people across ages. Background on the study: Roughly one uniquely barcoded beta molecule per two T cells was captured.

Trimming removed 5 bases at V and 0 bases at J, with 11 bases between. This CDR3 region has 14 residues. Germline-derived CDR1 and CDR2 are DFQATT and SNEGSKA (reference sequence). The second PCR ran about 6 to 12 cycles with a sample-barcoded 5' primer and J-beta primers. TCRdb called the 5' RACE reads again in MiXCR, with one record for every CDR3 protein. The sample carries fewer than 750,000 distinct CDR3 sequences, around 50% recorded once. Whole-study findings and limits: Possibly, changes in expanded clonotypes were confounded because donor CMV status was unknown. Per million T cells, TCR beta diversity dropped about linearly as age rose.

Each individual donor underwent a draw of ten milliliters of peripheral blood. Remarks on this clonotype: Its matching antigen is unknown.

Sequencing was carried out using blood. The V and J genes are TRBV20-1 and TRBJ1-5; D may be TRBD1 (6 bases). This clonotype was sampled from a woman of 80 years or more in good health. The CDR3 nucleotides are TGCAGTGCTGTGTACAGGGATAGCAATCAGCCCCAGCATTTT. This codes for CSAVYRDSNQPQHF.